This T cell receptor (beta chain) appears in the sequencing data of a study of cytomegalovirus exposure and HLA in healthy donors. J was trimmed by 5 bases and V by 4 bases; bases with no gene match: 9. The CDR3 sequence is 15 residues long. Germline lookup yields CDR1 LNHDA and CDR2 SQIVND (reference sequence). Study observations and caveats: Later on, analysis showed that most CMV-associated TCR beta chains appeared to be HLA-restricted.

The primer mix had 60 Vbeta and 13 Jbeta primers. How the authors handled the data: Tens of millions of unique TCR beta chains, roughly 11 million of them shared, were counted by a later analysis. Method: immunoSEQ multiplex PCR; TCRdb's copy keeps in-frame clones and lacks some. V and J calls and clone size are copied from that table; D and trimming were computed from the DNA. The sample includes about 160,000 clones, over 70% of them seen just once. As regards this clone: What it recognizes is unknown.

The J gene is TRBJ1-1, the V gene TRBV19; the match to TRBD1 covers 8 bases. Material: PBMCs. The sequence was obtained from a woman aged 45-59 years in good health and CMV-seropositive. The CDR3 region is CASSKGQGTGTEAFF. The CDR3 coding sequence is TGTGCCAGTAGTAAAGGACAGGGCACGGGGACTGAAGCTTTCTTT. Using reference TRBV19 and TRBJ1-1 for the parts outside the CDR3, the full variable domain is DGGITQSPKYLFRKEGQNVTLSCEQNLNHDAMYWYRQDPGQGLRLIYYSQIVNDFQKGDIAEGYSVSREKKESFPLTVTSAQKNPTAFYLCASSKGQGTGTEAFFGQGTRLTVV.